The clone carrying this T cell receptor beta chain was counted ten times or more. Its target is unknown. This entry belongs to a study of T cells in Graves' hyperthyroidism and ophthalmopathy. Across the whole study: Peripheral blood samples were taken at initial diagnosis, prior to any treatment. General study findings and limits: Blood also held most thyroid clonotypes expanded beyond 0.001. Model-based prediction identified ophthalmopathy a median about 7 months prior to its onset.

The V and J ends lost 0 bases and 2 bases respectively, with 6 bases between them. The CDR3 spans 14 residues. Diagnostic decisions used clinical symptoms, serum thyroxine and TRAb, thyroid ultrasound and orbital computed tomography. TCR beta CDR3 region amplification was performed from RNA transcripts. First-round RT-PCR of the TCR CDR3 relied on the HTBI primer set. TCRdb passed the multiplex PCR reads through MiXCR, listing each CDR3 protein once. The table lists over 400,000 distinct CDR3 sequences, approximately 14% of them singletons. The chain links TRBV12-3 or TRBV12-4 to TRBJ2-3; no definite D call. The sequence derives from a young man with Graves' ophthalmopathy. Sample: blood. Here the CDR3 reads CASSLAPVTDTQYF. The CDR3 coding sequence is TGTGCCAGCAGTTTAGCCCCAGTCACAGATACGCAGTATTTT.